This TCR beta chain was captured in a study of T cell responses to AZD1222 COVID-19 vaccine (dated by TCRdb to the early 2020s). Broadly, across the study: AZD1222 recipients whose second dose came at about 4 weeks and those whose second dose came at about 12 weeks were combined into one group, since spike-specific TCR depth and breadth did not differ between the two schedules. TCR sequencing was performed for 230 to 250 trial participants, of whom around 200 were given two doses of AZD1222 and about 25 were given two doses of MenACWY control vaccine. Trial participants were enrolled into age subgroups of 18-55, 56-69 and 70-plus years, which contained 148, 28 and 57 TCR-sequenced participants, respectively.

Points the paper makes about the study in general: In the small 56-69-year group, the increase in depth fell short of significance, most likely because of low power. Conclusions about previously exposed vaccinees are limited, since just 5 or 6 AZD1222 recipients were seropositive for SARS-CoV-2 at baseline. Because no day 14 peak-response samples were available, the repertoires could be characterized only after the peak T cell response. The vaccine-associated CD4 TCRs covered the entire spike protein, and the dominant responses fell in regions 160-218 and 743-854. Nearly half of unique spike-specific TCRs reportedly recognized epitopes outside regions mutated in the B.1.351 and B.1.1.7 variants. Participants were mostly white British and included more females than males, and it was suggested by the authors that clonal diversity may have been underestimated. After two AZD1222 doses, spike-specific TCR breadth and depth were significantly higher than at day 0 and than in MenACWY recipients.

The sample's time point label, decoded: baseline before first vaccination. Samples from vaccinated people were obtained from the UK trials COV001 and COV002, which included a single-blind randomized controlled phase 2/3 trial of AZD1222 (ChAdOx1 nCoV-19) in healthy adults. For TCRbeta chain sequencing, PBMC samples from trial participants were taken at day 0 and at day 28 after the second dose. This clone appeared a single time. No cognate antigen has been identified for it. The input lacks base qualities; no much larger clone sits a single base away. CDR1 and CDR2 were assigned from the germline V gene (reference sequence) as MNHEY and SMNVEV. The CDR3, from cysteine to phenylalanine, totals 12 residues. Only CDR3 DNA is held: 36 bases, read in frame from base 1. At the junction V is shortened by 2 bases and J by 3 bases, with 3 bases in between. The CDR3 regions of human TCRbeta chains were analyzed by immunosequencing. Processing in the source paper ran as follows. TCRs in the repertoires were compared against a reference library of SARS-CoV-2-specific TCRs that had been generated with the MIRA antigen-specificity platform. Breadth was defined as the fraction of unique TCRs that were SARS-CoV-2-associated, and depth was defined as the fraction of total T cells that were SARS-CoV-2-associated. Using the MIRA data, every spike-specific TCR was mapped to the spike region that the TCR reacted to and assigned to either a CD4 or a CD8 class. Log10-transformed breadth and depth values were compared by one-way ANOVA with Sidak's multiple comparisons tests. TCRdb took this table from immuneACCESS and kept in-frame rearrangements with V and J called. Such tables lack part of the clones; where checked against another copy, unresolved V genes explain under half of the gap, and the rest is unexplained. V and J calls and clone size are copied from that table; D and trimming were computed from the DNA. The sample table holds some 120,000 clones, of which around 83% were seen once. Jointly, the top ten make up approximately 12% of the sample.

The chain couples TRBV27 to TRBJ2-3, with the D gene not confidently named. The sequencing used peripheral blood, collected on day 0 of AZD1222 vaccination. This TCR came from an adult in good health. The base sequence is TGTGCCAGCAGTTTAGGGACAGATACGCAGTATTTT. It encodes CASSLGTDTQYF.